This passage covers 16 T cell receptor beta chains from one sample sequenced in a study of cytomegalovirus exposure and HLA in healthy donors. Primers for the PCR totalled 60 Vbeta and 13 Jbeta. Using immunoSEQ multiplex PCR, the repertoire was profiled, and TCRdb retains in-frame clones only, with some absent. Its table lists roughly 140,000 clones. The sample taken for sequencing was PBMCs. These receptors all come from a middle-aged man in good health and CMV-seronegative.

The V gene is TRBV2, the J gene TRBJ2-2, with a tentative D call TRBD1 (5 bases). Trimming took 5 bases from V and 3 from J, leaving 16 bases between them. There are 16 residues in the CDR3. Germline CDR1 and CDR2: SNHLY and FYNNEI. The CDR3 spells CASSMTAWADTGELFF. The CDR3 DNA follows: TGTGCCAGCAGTATGACAGCATGGGCAGACACCGGGGAGCTGTTTTTT.

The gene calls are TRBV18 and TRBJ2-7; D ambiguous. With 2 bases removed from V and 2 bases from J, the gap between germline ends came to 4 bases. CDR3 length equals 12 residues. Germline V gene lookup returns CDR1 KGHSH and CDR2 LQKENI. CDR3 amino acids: CASSPLTYEQYF. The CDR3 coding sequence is TGTGCCAGCTCACCATTAACCTACGAGCAGTACTTC.

The CDR3 DNA reads TGTGCCAGCAGCCCTCCGGGACAGGGGCCTCGAGCTTTCTTT. It encodes CASSPPGQGPRAFF. The chain links TRBV7-9 to TRBJ1-1, with 10 bases that match TRBD1. The CDR3 runs 14 residues. Losses at the gene ends were 5 bases for V and 10 bases for J; bases not matched to a gene: 10. Germline values: CDR1 SEHNR, CDR2 FQNEAQ (reference sequence).

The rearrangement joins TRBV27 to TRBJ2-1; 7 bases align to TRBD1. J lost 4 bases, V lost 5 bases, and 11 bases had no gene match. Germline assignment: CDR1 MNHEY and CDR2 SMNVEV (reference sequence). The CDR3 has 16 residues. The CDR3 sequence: CASSELTGRGYNEQFF. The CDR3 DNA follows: TGTGCCAGCAGTGAACTGACAGGGCGCGGATACAATGAGCAGTTCTTC.

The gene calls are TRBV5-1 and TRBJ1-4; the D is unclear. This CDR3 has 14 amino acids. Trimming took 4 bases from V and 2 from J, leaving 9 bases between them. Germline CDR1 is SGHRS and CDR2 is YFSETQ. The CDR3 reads CASSQAFTNEKLFF. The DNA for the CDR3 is TGCGCCAGCAGCCAGGCGTTCACTAATGAAAAACTGTTTTTT.

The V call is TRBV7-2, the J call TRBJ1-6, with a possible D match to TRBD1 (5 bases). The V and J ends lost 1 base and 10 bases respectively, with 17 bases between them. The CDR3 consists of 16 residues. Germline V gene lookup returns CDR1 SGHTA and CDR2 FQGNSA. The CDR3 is CASSLGFHRNGSPLHF. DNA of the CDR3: TGTGCCAGCAGCTTAGGTTTCCACAGGAATGGATCACCCCTCCACTTT. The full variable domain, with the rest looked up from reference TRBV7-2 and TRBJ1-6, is GAGVSQSPSNKVTEKGKDVELRCDPISGHTALYWYRQSLGQGLEFLIYFQGNSAPDKSGLPSDRFSAERTGGSVSTLTIQRTQQEDSAVYLCASSLGFHRNGSPLHFGNGTRLTVT.

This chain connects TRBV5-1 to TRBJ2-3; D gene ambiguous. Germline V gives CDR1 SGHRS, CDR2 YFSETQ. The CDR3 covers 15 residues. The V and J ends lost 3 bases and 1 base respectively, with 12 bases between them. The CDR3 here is CASSSFPSGTDTQYF. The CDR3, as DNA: TGCGCCAGCAGCTCCTTTCCCTCGGGCACAGATACGCAGTATTTT.

The CDR3 region has the DNA TGTGCCAGCAGCTTATCTGGGGCCTCGTACCAAGAGACCCAGTACTTC. Translated, it gives CASSLSGASYQETQYF. The chain uses TRBV7-6 and TRBJ2-5, with D perhaps TRBD1 (5 bases). Trimming removed 2 bases at V and 0 bases at J, with 13 bases between. The CDR3 totals 16 residues. The germline V gene encodes CDR1 SGHVS and CDR2 FNYEAQ.

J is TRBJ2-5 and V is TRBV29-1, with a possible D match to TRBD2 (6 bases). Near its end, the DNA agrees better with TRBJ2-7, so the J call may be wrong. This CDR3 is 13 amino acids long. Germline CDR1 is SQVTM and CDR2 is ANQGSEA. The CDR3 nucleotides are TGCAGCGTCTTGCGGGACGGCTCCTACGAGCAGTACTTC. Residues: CSVLRDGSYEQYF.

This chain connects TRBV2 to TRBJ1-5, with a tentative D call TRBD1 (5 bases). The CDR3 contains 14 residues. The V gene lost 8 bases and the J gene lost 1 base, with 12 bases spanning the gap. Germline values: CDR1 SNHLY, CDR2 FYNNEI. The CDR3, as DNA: TGTGCCAGCCGCACGGCAGGGAGCAATCAGCCCCAGCATTTT. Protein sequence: CASRTAGSNQPQHF.

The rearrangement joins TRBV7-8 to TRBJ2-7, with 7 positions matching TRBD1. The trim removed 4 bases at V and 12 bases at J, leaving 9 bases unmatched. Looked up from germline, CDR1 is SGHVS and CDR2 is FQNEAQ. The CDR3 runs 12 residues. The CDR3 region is CASSSKGQAGYF. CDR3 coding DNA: TGTGCCAGCAGCTCAAAAGGACAGGCCGGGTACTTC.

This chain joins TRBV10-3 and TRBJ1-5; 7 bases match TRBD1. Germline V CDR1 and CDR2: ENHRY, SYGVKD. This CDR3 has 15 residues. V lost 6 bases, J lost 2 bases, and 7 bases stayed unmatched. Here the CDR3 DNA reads TGTGCCATCAGCAGCGACAGGGCGGGCAATCAGCCCCAGCATTTT. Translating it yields CAISSDRAGNQPQHF.

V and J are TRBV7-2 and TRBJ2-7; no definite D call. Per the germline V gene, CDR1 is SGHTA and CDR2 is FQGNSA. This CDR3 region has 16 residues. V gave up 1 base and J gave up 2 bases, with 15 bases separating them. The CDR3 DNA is TGTGCCAGCAGCTTAGGTGCTGGCCGTCGAACCTACGAGCAGTACTTC. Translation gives CASSLGAGRRTYEQYF.

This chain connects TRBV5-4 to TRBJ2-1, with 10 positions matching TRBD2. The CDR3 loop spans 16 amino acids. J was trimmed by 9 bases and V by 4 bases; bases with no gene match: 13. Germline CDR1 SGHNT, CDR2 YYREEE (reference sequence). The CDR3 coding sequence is TGTGCCAGCAGCGGACCGGGACACCGGACTAGCGGTGAGCAGTTCTTC. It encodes CASSGPGHRTSGEQFF. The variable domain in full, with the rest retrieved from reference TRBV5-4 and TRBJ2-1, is ETGVTQSPTHLIKTRGQQVTLRCSSQSGHNTVSWYQQALGQGPQFIFQYYREEENGRGNFPPRFSGLQFPNYSSELNVNALELDDSALYLCASSGPGHRTSGEQFFGPGTRLTVL.

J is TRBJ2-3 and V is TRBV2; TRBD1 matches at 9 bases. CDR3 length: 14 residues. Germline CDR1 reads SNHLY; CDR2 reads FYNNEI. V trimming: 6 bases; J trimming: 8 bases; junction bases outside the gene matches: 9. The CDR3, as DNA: TGTGCCAGCAGAGCCGACAGGGGGGCGTTTACGCAGTATTTT. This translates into CASRADRGAFTQYF.

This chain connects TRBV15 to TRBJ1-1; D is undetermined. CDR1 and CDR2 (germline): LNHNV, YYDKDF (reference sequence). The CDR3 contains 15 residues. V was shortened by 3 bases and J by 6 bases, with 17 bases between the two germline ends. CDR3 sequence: CATSSTALRLAEAFF. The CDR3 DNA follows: TGTGCCACCAGCAGCACTGCATTGAGATTGGCTGAAGCTTTCTTT.